This T cell receptor (beta chain) was recovered during a study of blood T cells in healthy people across ages (dated by TCRdb to the mid-2010s). Turning to the overall study: Template switching captured roughly one uniquely barcoded TCR beta cDNA molecule per two T cells in model experiments. To track age-related changes in TCR beta repertoire diversity, the study relied on deep sequencing normalized with unique cDNA molecular identifiers. The donors were split into four age groups: young (average around 15 years), middle-aged (roughly 39), aged (more than 60) and long-lived (roughly 88). Two additional independent replicas of 1 million unique cDNA reads from the same blood draw were analyzed for two donors (one aged 18 to 30 and one aged 80 or older). Results the study describes overall, beyond this receptor: Bulk unsorted PBMC profiling prevented conclusive comparison of naive and antigen-experienced compartments. Because the CMV infection status of the donors was unknown, age-related changes in expanded clonotypes may potentially have been confounded. Estimates of total diversity from one million sequenced T cells were regarded as lower bounds and underestimates. Compared with the aged group, the long-lived group had more naive CD4+ T cells, fewer expanded clones and increased TCR diversity, suggesting age selection. Observed TCR beta diversity per million T cells fell roughly linearly with age, and a significant reduction was already apparent by age around 36. The percentage of naive T cells measured by flow cytometry correlated strongly with observed TCR beta diversity.

For this clonotype: It lacks a known antigen. Base qualities are not recorded, but no much larger clone differs from it by a single base.

The method was 5' RACE. Data came from an Illumina HiSeq 2500. A second about 7 to 11 cycle PCR used a sample-barcoded 5' primer and a J-beta primer mix. Each TCR beta cDNA molecule received a unique molecular identifier from a template-switch 5' adaptor carrying 12 random nucleotides. Each sample yielded at least 2.5 million CDR3-containing paired-end reads. First-strand cDNA synthesis was performed from all RNA using the Mint cDNA synthesis kit, with priming by a TRBC-specific oligonucleotide. After uracil-DNA glycosylase treatment, a first 18-cycle PCR used universal primers M1SS and BC2_uni_R on all cDNA. The published analysis was carried out like this. Normalization of each sample was performed by random selection of 1 million high-quality reads, each carrying a distinct molecular identifier. Instead of being binned into consensus sequences, reads that shared molecular identifiers were thrown out. MiTCR, set to a Q25 quality threshold and the strictest error-elimination algorithm, was used for CDR3 identification, clonotype clustering and error correction. A nonparametric unseen species model with Euler transformation was used to estimate a lower bound on total TCR beta diversity. The public reads were run again by TCRdb, first through fastp at Q25 and then through MiXCR, and only productive beta chains were kept. Each entry is one CDR3 protein sequence, shown with its most common DNA and genes. The V and J calls follow TCRdb's processing rather than the paper's. The sample data list 800,000 or so distinct CDR3 sequences, and approximately 25% of these were observed just once. The ten largest clones capture under 4% of the sample.

The CDR3 spans 14 residues, from the cysteine through the phenylalanine. Kept here is only the CDR3 DNA, which spans 42 bases and is read in frame from base 1. Per the germline V gene, SGHDT is the CDR1 and YYEEEE is the CDR2. The germline V and J ends show losses of 4 bases and 8 bases respectively, and no gene match explains 8 bases of the junction. Systemically healthy Caucasian individuals from Russia, approximately 39 in total and aged about 6 to 95 years, were included as donors. Each donor gave 9 to 10 milliliters of peripheral blood, collected into EDTA-treated Vacutainer tubes. Ficoll-Paque density-gradient centrifugation was used to isolate PBMCs, with at least 6.5 million obtained per sample. Trizol reagent was used to extract total RNA from the PBMCs, yielding at least 5.5 micrograms per sample. For every donor, an aliquot of PBMCs went through flow cytometry to measure the percentages of naive CD45RAhigh/CD27high T cells.

In addition, the sample was reused for a study of T cells of mothers and their children. The second study's authors report: Nine systemically healthy Caucasian individuals served as donors, namely three mothers together with their six children. cDNA synthesis used all of the extracted RNA, with around 1.5 ug of RNA in each 15 ul reaction. In the second PCR, sample barcodes and 2-4 random nucleotides were introduced via the M1S primer. Each mother yielded over 9 million TCR beta CDR3 reads and each child roughly 2.9 million reads. Thymic selection similarly shapes TCR recombination output in related and unrelated pairs, with minor effect from inherited differences. Related mother-child pairs always showed normalized repertoire overlap that was slightly higher than in unrelated mother-child pairs, though the difference was never significant. No persistent microchimeric T cell clones were found, with a detection sensitivity of 75 to 100 clones per million clonotypes. The study used deep NGS to compare TCR beta repertoires of mothers and children, seeking features distinguishing related mother-child pairs from unrelated individuals. On average, the children were approximately 12 +/- 4 years old, while the mothers were approximately 41 +/- 4 years old. After adapters were ligated using NEBNext reagents, the libraries underwent 100+100 nt paired-end sequencing on an Illumina HiSeq 2000. To prevent cross-contamination, the mother and child libraries were prepared one month apart and sequenced in separate runs. For each donor, between roughly 500,000 and 2,200,000 distinct TCR beta clonotypes were identified. Naive TCR beta clonotypes were estimated from low-frequency clonotypes matched to each donor's FACS-determined naive share, without sorting.

This clonotype originated in a boy aged 5-17 years in good health. The chain employs TRBV5-6 and TRBJ1-2, and 10 junction bases match TRBD1. Sample: blood. The DNA is as follows: TGTGCCAGCAGCCTAAGACAGGGGGCAGGAGGCTACACCTTC. Its protein product is CASSLRQGAGGYTF.